The next 2 T cell receptor beta chains were all read from a single sample in a study of blood T cell repertoires in COVID-19. Sequencing was performed with immunoSEQ multiplex PCR; in TCRdb, only in-frame clones are kept and a portion is missing. Of over 50,000 clones in the sample, around 84% were seen once. The sequenced sample was peripheral blood. The source of these receptors is a man aged 70-80 years with active COVID-19.

The CDR3 loop is CASRQGAPTDTQYF. The CDR3 DNA is TGTGCCAGTAGACAGGGGGCGCCAACAGATACGCAGTATTTT. The chain combines TRBV19 with TRBJ2-3; 9 bases align to TRBD1. Germline V CDR1 and CDR2: LNHDA, SQIVND (reference sequence). J lost 3 bases, V lost 6 bases, and 4 bases had no gene match. The CDR3 runs to 14 residues. The full variable domain, rest sourced from reference TRBV19 and TRBJ2-3, is DGGITQSPKYLFRKEGQNVTLSCEQNLNHDAMYWYRQDPGQGLRLIYYSQIVNDFQKGDIAEGYSVSREKKESFPLTVTSAQKNPTAFYLCASRQGAPTDTQYFGPGTRLTVL.

The genes are TRBV29-1 and TRBJ2-7; TRBD1 matches 10 bases. With V trimmed by 0 bases and J by 1 base, 15 bases remained unmatched. The CDR3 has 19 residues. Germline assignment: CDR1 SQVTM and CDR2 ANQGSEA. CDR3: CSVEDQEGGTGDISYEQYF. CDR3 coding DNA: TGCAGCGTTGAAGATCAGGAGGGGGGGACAGGGGATATTTCCTACGAGCAGTACTTC.